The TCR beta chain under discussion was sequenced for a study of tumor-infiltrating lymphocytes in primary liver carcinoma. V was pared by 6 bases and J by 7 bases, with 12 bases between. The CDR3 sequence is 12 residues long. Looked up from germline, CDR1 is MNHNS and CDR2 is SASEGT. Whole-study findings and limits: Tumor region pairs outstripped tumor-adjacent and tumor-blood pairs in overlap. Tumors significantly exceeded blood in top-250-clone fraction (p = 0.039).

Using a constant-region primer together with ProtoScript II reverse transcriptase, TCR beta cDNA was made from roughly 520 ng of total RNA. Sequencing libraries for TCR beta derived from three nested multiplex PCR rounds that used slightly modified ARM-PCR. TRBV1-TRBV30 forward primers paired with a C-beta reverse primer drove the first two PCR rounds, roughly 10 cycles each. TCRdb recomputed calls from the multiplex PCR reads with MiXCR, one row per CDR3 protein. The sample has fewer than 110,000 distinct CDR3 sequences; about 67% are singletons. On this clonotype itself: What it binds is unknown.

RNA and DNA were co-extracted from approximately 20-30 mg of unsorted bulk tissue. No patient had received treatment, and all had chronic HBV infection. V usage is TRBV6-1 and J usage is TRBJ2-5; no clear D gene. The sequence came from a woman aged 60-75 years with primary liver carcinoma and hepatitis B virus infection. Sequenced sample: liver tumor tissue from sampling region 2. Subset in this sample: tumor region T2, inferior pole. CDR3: CASSETVGTQYF. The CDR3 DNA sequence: TGTGCCAGCAGCGAGACTGTCGGGACCCAGTACTTC.